The 22 T cell receptor beta chains presented below share a single source sample, sequenced in a study of blood T cell repertoires in COVID-19. Profiling relied on immunoSEQ multiplex PCR, and the TCRdb table lists in-frame clones only, not all of them. The table has about 140,000 clones, about four fifths seen once. The sequencing sample was made of peripheral blood. These receptors were collected from a human donor in a cohort sampled during active COVID-19.

The gene calls are TRBV6-5 and TRBJ1-5; TRBD1 agrees at 8 bases. Germline CDR1 and CDR2: MNHEY and SVGAGI. V gave up 6 bases and J gave up 12 bases; unmatched junction bases: 10. The CDR3 spans 13 residues. CDR3 DNA sequence: TGTGCCAGCAGGGCAGGGGGCGGGCAGGTCCAGCATTTT. Residues: CASRAGGGQVQHF.

CDR3 in amino acids: CASSQGRYEQYF. Here the CDR3 DNA reads TGTGCCAGCAGCCAAGGTCGGTACGAGCAGTACTTC. This chain uses TRBV3-1 (or the pseudogene TRBV3-2) with TRBJ2-7; D remains unclear. The CDR3 length is 12 residues. Trimming removed 1 base from V and 4 bases from J, with 5 bases in between. Germline V gene sequence: CDR1 LGHDT, CDR2 YNNKEL (reference sequence).

The CDR3 spells CASSLGGRDGNSPLHF. CDR3 sequence (DNA): TGTGCCAGCAGCCTGGGCGGACGGGATGGGAATTCACCCCTCCACTTT. This sequence joins TRBV5-4 and TRBJ1-6; no clear D gene. Trimming stripped 4 bases from V and 7 bases from J, with 18 bases between. The CDR3 has 16 residues. In germline, CDR1 is SGHNT, CDR2 YYREEE (reference sequence).

The V gene is TRBV5-6, the J gene TRBJ2-1, with 11 bases identical to TRBD2. CDR1 SGHDT and CDR2 YYEEEE come from the germline V gene. This CDR3 has 17 residues. With 4 bases clipped from V and 5 bases from J, the junction kept 11 bases outside the gene matches. The CDR3 spells CASSPGTSGWANNEQFF. In nucleotides, the CDR3 is TGTGCCAGCAGCCCCGGGACTAGCGGTTGGGCCAACAATGAGCAGTTCTTC.

This clone was counted a few times. The chain combines TRBV29-1 with TRBJ1-2; D gene uncertain. CDR3 length: 13 amino acids. Between the trimmed V and J ends, which lost 3 bases and 4 bases, there was a span of 12 bases. Germline V gives CDR1 SQVTM, CDR2 ANQGSEA. The CDR3 reads CSVDFARPYGYTF. The CDR3, as DNA: TGCAGCGTTGATTTCGCCAGGCCCTATGGCTACACCTTC.

The V gene is TRBV29-1, the J gene TRBJ2-7, with 9 bases identical to TRBD1. J gave up 7 bases and V 0 bases, and 4 bases lay outside the gene matches. The CDR3 has 13 amino acids. CDR1 and CDR2 (germline): SQVTM, ANQGSEA. The CDR3 DNA follows: TGCAGCGTTGAAGAAGGGACAGGGTGGGAGCAGTACTTC. It is translated as CSVEEGTGWEQYF.

A few counts support this clone. Here the CDR3 reads CASSTGGLYEQYF. CDR3 nucleotides: TGTGCCAGCAGCACCGGAGGACTTTACGAGCAGTACTTC. V and J are TRBV7-9 and TRBJ2-7; weak D call: TRBD2 (5 bases). Germline V gene lookup returns CDR1 SEHNR and CDR2 FQNEAQ (reference sequence). V lost 5 bases to trimming and J lost 4 bases, with 12 bases between them. The CDR3 length is 13 residues.

CDR3 sequence reads: CASSLPDTYSGANVLTF. Written as DNA, the CDR3 is TGTGCCAGCAGTTTGCCGGACACCTACTCTGGGGCCAACGTCCTGACTTTC. The chain joins TRBV27 to TRBJ2-6; possible D gene TRBD1, 5 bases. The V gene lost 3 bases and the J gene lost 0 bases, with 12 bases spanning the gap. CDR3 length: 17 residues. Germline CDR1 is MNHEY and CDR2 is SMNVEV (reference sequence). Variable domain in full (rest from reference TRBV27 and TRBJ2-6): EAQVTQNPRYLITVTGKKLTVTCSQNMNHEYMSWYRQDPGLGLRQIYYSMNVEVTDKGDVPEGYKVSRKEKRNFPLILESPSPNQTSLYFCASSLPDTYSGANVLTFGAGSRLTVL.

The chain employs TRBV7-9 and TRBJ2-3, with 15 bases aligning to TRBD2. CDR3 size: 17 residues. Trimming at V came to 5 bases and at J to 2 bases, leaving 5 bases not matched to a gene. Germline V gene sequence: CDR1 SEHNR, CDR2 FQNEAQ (reference sequence). CDR3 region: CASSTGTSGGNTDTQYF. The CDR3, as DNA: TGTGCCAGCAGCACCGGGACTAGCGGGGGGAACACAGATACGCAGTATTTT. Combining the CDR3 with reference TRBV7-9 and TRBJ2-3 gives the whole variable domain DTGVSQNPRHKITKRGQNVTFRCDPISEHNRLYWYRQTLGQGPEFLTYFQNEAQLEKSRLLSDRFSAERPKGSFSTLEIQRTEQGDSAMYLCASSTGTSGGNTDTQYFGPGTRLTVL.

V is TRBV2 and J is TRBJ1-2; TRBD1 matches 8 bases. The V gene end was trimmed by 3 bases and the J gene end by 4 bases; junction bases not matched to a gene: 4. The CDR3 has 14 residues. Germline values: CDR1 SNHLY, CDR2 FYNNEI. DNA for the CDR3: TGTGCCAGCAGTGACAGGGGGCAGGGCTATGGCTACACCTTC. Translated: CASSDRGQGYGYTF.

This rearrangement joins TRBV7-3 to TRBJ2-1, with a weak D call TRBD2 (6 bases). Germline V lookup: CDR1 SGHTA, CDR2 FQGTGA. The ends were cut back, 4 bases at V and 6 bases at J, with 10 bases in the middle. The CDR3 loop spans 13 amino acids. The CDR3 spells CASSSGLFNEQFF. CDR3 DNA: TGTGCCAGCAGCTCGGGACTCTTCAATGAGCAGTTCTTC.

This chain joins TRBV19 and TRBJ1-6, with 7 positions matching TRBD1. This CDR3 is built from 14 residues. Germline trimming cut 4 bases from V and 6 bases from J; bases unmatched to any gene: 3. Germline values: CDR1 LNHDA, CDR2 SQIVND (reference sequence). The CDR3 reads CASSNGQVNSPLHF. DNA for the CDR3: TGTGCCAGTAGTAACGGACAGGTTAATTCACCCCTCCACTTT.

The rearrangement joins TRBV19 to TRBJ1-4; perhaps TRBD1 as D (6 bases). Trimming removed 7 bases from V and 7 bases from J, with 13 bases in between. Germline V gene lookup returns CDR1 LNHDA and CDR2 SQIVND (reference sequence). This CDR3 spans 13 amino acids. The CDR3 protein is CASTRQAGEKLFF. CDR3 DNA: TGTGCCAGTACTCGACAGGCTGGTGAAAAACTGTTTTTT.

The chain combines TRBV18 with TRBJ1-5, with 7 bases matching TRBD1. V gave up 5 bases and J gave up 6 bases; unmatched junction bases: 4. The CDR3 covers 13 residues. Germline V gene data show CDR1 as KGHSH and CDR2 as LQKENI. The CDR3 protein is CASSTGVRQPQHF. CDR3 DNA: TGTGCCAGCTCAACAGGGGTACGTCAGCCCCAGCATTTT.

The chain uses TRBV18 and TRBJ2-7; no firm D call. This CDR3 has 12 residues. Germline loops: CDR1 KGHSH, CDR2 LQKENI. Trimming left V 4 bases short and J 5 bases short, with 9 bases between. Here the CDR3 DNA reads TGTGCCAGCTCACGGGCTCTGAACGAGCAGTACTTC. Amino acid sequence: CASSRALNEQYF.

The J gene is TRBJ2-2, the V gene TRBV5-1; 7 nucleotides agree with TRBD1. The V gene's germline CDR1 is SGHRS and CDR2 YFSETQ. The ends lost 4 bases at V and 3 bases at J; junction bases unmatched: 3. The CDR3 spans 14 residues. This chain's CDR3 is CASSDRDDTGELFF. The CDR3 DNA reads as TGCGCCAGCAGCGACAGGGATGACACCGGGGAGCTGTTTTTT.

The chain uses TRBV13 and TRBJ2-7; 7 bases are shared with TRBD2. The J segment lost 6 bases and the V segment lost 8 bases, leaving 13 bases of the junction unmatched. Germline assignment: CDR1 PRHDT and CDR2 FYEKMQ (reference sequence). The CDR3 spans 14 residues. CDR3 bases: TGTGCCAGCTCCGAGAACGGGGGGTCGATCGAGCAGTACTTC. This codes for CASSENGGSIEQYF.

The chain couples TRBV4-1 to TRBJ2-5; 10 bases agree with TRBD2. TRBJ2-7 matches the DNA end more closely, so the J call is doubtful. Germline V gives CDR1 MGHRA, CDR2 YSYEKL. The CDR3 sequence is 17 residues long. CDR3 amino acids: CASSQDQGAGGNYEQYF. The CDR3 nucleotides are TGCGCCAGCAGCCAAGATCAGGGAGCGGGGGGGAACTACGAGCAGTACTTC.

This chain links TRBV7-2 with TRBJ1-4; the D gene is possibly TRBD1 (6 bases). This CDR3 comprises 14 residues. Germline CDR1 and CDR2: SGHTA and FQGNSA. V lost 5 bases and J lost 5, with 12 bases in between. The CDR3 DNA sequence: TGTGCCAGCAGCCAGGGGTTACTCAATGAAAAACTGTTTTTT. Its translation is CASSQGLLNEKLFF.

The gene calls are TRBV19 and TRBJ1-2; tentative D call: TRBD1 (5 bases). Trimming shortened V by 3 bases and J by 8 bases, and 10 bases separated the two germline ends. The germline V gene has CDR1 LNHDA and CDR2 SQIVND (reference sequence). CDR3 length: 12 amino acids. DNA for the CDR3: TGTGCCAGTAGTATGGGGGGGAAAGGCTACACCTTC. Amino acid sequence: CASSMGGKGYTF.

This CDR3 reads CASSEQGTNTEAFF. The CDR3 nucleotides are TGTGCCAGCAGCGAACAGGGGACGAACACTGAAGCTTTCTTT. J is TRBJ1-1 and V is TRBV5-5; 7 nucleotides match TRBD1. CDR3 size: 14 residues. V gave up 4 bases and J gave up 1 base; unmatched junction bases: 4. Germline V lookup: CDR1 SGHKS, CDR2 YYEKEE (reference sequence).

The chain combines TRBV2 with TRBJ2-1, with a weak D call TRBD2 (5 bases). CDR1 is SNHLY and CDR2 is FYNNEI in the germline V gene. The CDR3 loop spans 11 amino acids. The V end lost 6 bases, the J end lost 15 bases, and 15 bases lay between the germline ends. CDR3 DNA sequence: TGTGCCAGCAGCTCGACGGGAAGTTTGTTCTTC. Translated, it gives CASSSTGSLFF.